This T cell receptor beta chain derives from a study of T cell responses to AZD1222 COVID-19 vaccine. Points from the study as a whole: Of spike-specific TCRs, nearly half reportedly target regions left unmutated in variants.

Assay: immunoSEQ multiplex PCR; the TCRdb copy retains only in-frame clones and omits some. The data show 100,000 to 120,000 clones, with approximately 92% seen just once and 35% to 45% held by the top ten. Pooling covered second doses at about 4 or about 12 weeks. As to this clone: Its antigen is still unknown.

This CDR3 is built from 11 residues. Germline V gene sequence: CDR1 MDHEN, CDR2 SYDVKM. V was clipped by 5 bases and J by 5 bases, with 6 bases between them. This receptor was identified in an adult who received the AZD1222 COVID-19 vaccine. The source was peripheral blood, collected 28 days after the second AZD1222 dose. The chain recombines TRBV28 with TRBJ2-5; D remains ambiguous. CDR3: CASSPRETQYF. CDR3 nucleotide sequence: TGTGCCAGCAGTCCTCGGGAGACCCAGTACTTC.